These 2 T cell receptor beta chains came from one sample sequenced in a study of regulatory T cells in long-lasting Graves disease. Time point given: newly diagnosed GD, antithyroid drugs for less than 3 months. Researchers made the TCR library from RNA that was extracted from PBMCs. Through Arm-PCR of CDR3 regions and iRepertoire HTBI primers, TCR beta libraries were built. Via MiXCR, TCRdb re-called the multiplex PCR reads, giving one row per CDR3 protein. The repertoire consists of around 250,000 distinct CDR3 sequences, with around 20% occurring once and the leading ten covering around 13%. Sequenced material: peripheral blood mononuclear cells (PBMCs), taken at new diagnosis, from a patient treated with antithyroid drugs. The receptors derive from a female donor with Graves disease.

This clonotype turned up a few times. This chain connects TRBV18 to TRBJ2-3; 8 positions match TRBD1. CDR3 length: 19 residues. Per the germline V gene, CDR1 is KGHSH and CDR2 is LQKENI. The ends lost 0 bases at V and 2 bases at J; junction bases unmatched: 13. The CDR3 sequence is CASSPPVRQGQSYTDTQYF. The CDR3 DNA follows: TGTGCCAGCTCACCACCTGTGAGACAGGGGCAATCATACACAGATACGCAGTATTTT.

Here the CDR3 reads CASSGLAGGDNEQFF. In nucleotides, the CDR3 is TGTGCCAGCAGTGGACTAGCGGGAGGTGACAATGAGCAGTTCTTC. The rearrangement links TRBV2 to TRBJ2-1; TRBD2 agrees at 13 bases. The CDR3 runs to 15 residues. Germline V gene sequence: CDR1 SNHLY, CDR2 FYNNEI. V dropped 4 bases and J dropped 5; count of bases not matched to a gene: 2.